This T cell receptor (beta chain) was observed in a study of follicular helper T cells after annual influenza vaccination. Study-wide results and limits: ICOS+CD38+ cTfh clonality change tracked circulating plasmablast frequency change. Just roughly 9-22% of cells analyzed had recovered productive TCRB sequences. Each annual vaccination recalled recurring oligoclonal ICOS+CD38+ cTfh clonotypes.

As regards this clone: The antigen remains unidentified.

The germline CDR1 and CDR2 sequences are SGHRS and YFSETQ. The CDR3 contains 15 residues. V shed 0 bases and J 5 bases; nucleotides not matched to a gene: 2. Time point specified: 2015-2016 season, 7 days after influenza vaccination. Subjects lived in the community and lacked influenza vaccine within the prior 6 months. Method: immunoSEQ multiplex PCR; TCRdb's copy keeps in-frame clones and lacks some. The sample lists 6,500 to 7,500 clones; roughly 80% were seen once. Specimen: CXCR5- memory CD4+ T cells sorted from blood, collected 7 days after influenza vaccination. This sequence joins TRBV5-1 and TRBJ1-6, with 7 nucleotides matching TRBD1. The TCR was taken from an adult who received the influenza vaccine. The CDR3 coding sequence is TGCGCCAGCAGCTTGGCTACAGGGGATAATTCACCCCTCCACTTT. It yields the protein CASSLATGDNSPLHF.